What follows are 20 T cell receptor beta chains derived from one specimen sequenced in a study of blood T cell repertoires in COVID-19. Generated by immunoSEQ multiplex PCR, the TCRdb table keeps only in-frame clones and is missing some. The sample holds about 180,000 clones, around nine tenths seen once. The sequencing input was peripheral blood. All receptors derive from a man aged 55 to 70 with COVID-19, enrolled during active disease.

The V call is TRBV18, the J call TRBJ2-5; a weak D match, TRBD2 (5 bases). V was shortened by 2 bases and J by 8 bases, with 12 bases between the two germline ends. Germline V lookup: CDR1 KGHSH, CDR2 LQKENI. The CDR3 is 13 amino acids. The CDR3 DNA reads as TGTGCCAGCTCACCATCAACGAGCGGAACCCAGTACTTC. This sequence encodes CASSPSTSGTQYF.

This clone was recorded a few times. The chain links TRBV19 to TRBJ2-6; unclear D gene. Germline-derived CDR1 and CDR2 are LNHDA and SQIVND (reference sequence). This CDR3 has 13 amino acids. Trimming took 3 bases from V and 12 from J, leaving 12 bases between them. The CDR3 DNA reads TGTGCCAGTAGTATTAATCAGGATGCCGTCCTGACTTTC. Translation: CASSINQDAVLTF. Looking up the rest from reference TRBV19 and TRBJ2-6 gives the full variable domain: DGGITQSPKYLFRKEGQNVTLSCEQNLNHDAMYWYRQDPGQGLRLIYYSQIVNDFQKGDIAEGYSVSREKKESFPLTVTSAQKNPTAFYLCASSINQDAVLTFGAGSRLTVL.

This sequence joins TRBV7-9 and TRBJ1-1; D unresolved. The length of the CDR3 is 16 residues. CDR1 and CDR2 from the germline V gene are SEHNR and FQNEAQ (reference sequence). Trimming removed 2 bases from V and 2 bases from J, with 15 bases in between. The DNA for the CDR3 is TGTGCCAGCAGCTTATTCCAGACGGGGAGTAACACTGAAGCTTTCTTT. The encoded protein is CASSLFQTGSNTEAFF.

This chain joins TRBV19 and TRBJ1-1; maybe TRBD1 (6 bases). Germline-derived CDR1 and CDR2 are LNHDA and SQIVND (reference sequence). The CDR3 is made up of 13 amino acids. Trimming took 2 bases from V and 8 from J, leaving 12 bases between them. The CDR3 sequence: CASSINRDEEAFF. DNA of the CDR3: TGTGCCAGTAGTATAAACAGGGACGAGGAAGCTTTCTTT.

The CDR3 nucleotides read TGCAGTGCCAGGGTCCACGAAGGCTACACCTTC. Its protein is CSARVHEGYTF. The chain has TRBV20-1 and TRBJ1-2; possible D gene TRBD1, 5 bases. The CDR3 has 11 amino acids. Germline V lookup: CDR1 DFQATT, CDR2 SNEGSKA (reference sequence). Trimming removed 6 bases at V and 8 bases at J, with 13 bases between.

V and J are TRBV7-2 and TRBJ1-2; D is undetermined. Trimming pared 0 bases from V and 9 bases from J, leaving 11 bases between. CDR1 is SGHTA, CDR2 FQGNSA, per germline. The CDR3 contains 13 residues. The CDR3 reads CASSLASAASYTF. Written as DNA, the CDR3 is TGTGCCAGCAGCTTAGCGAGTGCGGCAAGCTACACCTTC.

The DNA of the CDR3 is TGTGCCAGCTCGGGGATTAGCACAGATACGCAGTATTTT. This sequence encodes CASSGISTDTQYF. This sequence joins TRBV11-3 and TRBJ2-3, with D tentatively TRBD2 (5 bases). The CDR3 is 13 residues long. V was pared by 8 bases and J by 0 bases, with 9 bases between. The germline V gene has CDR1 SGHNT and CDR2 YENEEA.

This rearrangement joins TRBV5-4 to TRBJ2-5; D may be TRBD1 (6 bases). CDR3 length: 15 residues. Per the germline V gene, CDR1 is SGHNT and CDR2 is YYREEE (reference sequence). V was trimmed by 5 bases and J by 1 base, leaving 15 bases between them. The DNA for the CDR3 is TGTGCCAGCAGTTACTACGGACAGTCCCAAGAGACCCAGTACTTC. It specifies CASSYYGQSQETQYF.

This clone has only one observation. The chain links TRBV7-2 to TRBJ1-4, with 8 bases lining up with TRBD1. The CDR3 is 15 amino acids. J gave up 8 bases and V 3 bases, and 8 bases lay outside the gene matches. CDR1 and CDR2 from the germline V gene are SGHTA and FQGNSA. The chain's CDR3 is CASSFLPGQVEKLFF. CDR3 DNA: TGTGCCAGCAGCTTTCTACCGGGACAGGTGGAAAAACTGTTTTTT.

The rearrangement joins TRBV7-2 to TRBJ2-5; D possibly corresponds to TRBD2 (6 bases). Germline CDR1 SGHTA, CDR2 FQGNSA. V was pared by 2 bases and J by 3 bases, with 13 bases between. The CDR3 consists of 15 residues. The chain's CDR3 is CASSLWASVEETQYF. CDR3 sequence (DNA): TGTGCCAGCAGCTTATGGGCTAGCGTGGAAGAGACCCAGTACTTC.

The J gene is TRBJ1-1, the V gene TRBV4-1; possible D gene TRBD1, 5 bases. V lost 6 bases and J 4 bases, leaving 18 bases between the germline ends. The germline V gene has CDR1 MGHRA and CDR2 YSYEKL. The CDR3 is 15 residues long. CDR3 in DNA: TGCGCCAGCAGAACCGGGGGGGGAAGTCGCACTGAAGCTTTCTTT. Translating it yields CASRTGGGSRTEAFF.

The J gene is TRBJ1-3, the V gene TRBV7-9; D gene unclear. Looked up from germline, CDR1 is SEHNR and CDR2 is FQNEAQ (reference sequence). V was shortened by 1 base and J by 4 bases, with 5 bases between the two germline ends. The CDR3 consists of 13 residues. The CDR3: CASSLGLGNTIYF. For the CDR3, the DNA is TGTGCCAGCAGCTTAGGACTCGGAAACACCATATATTTT.

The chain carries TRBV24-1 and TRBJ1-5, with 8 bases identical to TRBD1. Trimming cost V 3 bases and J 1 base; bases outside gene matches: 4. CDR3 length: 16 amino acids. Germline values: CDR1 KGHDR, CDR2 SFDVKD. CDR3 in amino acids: CATSDPGQGSNQPQHF. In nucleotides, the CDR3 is TGTGCCACCAGTGATCCAGGACAGGGAAGCAATCAGCCCCAGCATTTT.

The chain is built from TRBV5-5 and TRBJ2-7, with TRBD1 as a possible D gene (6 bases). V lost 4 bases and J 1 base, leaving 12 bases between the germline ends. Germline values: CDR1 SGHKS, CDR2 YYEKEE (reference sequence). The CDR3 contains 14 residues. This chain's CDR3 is CASSGDTNSYEQYF. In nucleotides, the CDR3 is TGTGCCAGCAGCGGGGACACAAATTCCTACGAGCAGTACTTC.

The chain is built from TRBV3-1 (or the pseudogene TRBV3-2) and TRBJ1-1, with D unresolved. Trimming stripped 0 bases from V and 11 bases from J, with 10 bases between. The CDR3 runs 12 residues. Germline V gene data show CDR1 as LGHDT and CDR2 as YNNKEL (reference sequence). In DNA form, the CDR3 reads TGTGCCAGCAGCCAAGATCAGAAGTCGGCTTTCTTT. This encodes CASSQDQKSAFF.

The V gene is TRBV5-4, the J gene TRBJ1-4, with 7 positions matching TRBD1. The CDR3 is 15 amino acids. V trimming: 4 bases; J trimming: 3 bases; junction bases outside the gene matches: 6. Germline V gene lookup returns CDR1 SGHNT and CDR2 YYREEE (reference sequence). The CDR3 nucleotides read TGTGCCAGCAGCCTTGGACAGGAAGCTAATGAAAAACTGTTTTTT. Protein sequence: CASSLGQEANEKLFF.

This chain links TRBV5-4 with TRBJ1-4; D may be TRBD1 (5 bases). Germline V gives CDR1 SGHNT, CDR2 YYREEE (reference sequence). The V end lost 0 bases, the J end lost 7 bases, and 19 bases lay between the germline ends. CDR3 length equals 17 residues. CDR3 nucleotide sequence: TGTGCCAGCAGCTTGGCGGACAAACCCGGGCGAGGTGAAAAACTGTTTTTT. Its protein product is CASSLADKPGRGEKLFF.

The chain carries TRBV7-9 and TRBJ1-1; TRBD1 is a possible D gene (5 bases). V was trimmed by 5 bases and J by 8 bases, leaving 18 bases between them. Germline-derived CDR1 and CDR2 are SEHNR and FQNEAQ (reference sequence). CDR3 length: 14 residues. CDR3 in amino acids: CASSRDPAGSEAFF. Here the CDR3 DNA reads TGTGCCAGCAGCCGCGACCCGGCAGGGTCGGAAGCTTTCTTT.

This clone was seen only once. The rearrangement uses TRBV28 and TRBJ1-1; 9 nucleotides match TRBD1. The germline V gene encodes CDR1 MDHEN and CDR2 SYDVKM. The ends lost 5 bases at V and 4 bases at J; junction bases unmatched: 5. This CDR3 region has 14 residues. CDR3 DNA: TGTGCCAGCAGTCCTGCGACAGGGGGCACTGAAGCTTTCTTT. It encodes CASSPATGGTEAFF.

CDR3: CASSADIQPQHF. The CDR3 DNA reads TGTGCCAGTAGTGCGGATATTCAGCCCCAGCATTTT. The rearrangement joins TRBV19 to TRBJ1-5, with no clear D. CDR3 length equals 12 residues. With 5 bases removed from V and 6 bases from J, the gap between germline ends came to 8 bases. The V gene's germline CDR1 is LNHDA and CDR2 SQIVND (reference sequence). Full variable domain (remainder filled in from reference TRBV19 and TRBJ1-5): DGGITQSPKYLFRKEGQNVTLSCEQNLNHDAMYWYRQDPGQGLRLIYYSQIVNDFQKGDIAEGYSVSREKKESFPLTVTSAQKNPTAFYLCASSADIQPQHFGDGTRLSIL.